These 24 T cell receptor beta chains were all obtained from the same sample, sequenced in a study of identical twins. TCRdb used MiXCR to reprocess the 5' RACE reads, holding one entry per CDR3 protein. The sample yields a few hundred thousand distinct CDR3 sequences, 6% to 7% seen once. These data were also filed under a second study, of T cells expressing NK-cell markers.

Sequenced input: CD8+ T cells sorted from blood. These receptors all stem from a young woman in good health.

This clonotype was seen repeatedly, ten times or more. This rearrangement joins TRBV9 to TRBJ2-3, with TRBD2 identical over 8 bases. The CDR3 spans 15 residues. CDR1 SGDLS and CDR2 YYNGEE come from the germline V gene. J was trimmed by 3 bases and V by 0 bases; bases with no gene match: 3. The CDR3 DNA reads TGTGCCAGCAGCGTAGCGGGGGGGCGTACAGATACGCAGTATTTT. This sequence encodes CASSVAGGRTDTQYF.

The CDR3 nucleotides are TGTGCCAGCACTCTAGTTGGGTCACCCCTCCACTTT. Translation: CASTLVGSPLHF. The gene calls are TRBV7-9 and TRBJ1-6; D is uncertain. The germline V gene encodes CDR1 SEHNR and CDR2 FQNEAQ (reference sequence). V lost 7 bases to trimming and J lost 10 bases, with 11 bases between them. The CDR3 length is 12 residues.

This clonotype has at least ten counts. The J gene is TRBJ2-1, the V gene TRBV9, with D tentatively TRBD1 or TRBD2 (5 bases each). CDR3 length: 15 amino acids. The germline gives CDR1 SGDLS, CDR2 YYNGEE. Trimming left V 4 bases short and J 4 bases short, with 15 bases between. The chain's CDR3 is CASSPSEGKYNEQFF. The DNA of the CDR3 is TGTGCCAGCAGCCCAAGTGAGGGGAAGTACAATGAGCAGTTCTTC. Variable domain in full (rest from reference TRBV9 and TRBJ2-1): DSGVTQTPKHLITATGQRVTLRCSPRSGDLSVYWYQQSLDQGLQFLIQYYNGEERAKGNILERFSAQQFPDLHSELNLSSLELGDSALYFCASSPSEGKYNEQFFGPGTRLTVL.

This clonotype was observed a few times. The chain has TRBV9 and TRBJ2-7; D might be TRBD2 (5 bases). Trimming left V 0 bases short and J 2 bases short, with 9 bases between. CDR1 SGDLS and CDR2 YYNGEE come from the germline V gene. This CDR3 has 14 residues. As DNA, the CDR3 is TGTGCCAGCAGCGTAGAGGTGGGAGCCTACGAGCAGTACTTC. It yields the protein CASSVEVGAYEQYF. The whole variable domain, filled in from reference TRBV9 and TRBJ2-7, reads DSGVTQTPKHLITATGQRVTLRCSPRSGDLSVYWYQQSLDQGLQFLIQYYNGEERAKGNILERFSAQQFPDLHSELNLSSLELGDSALYFCASSVEVGAYEQYFGPGTRLTVT.

The V call is TRBV9, the J call TRBJ2-3; D unresolved. Germline V CDR1 and CDR2: SGDLS, YYNGEE. Trimming pared 3 bases from V and 4 bases from J, leaving 15 bases between. This CDR3 is built from 15 residues. Here the CDR3 reads CASSAPGVRPDTQYF. The CDR3, as DNA: TGTGCCAGCAGCGCCCCGGGCGTAAGGCCAGATACGCAGTATTTT.

This clonotype was seen ten or more times. The gene calls are TRBV27 and TRBJ2-1; D not certain. Germline lookup yields CDR1 MNHEY and CDR2 SMNVEV (reference sequence). V lost 0 bases to trimming and J lost 3 bases, with 6 bases between them. The CDR3 is made up of 14 amino acids. CDR3 amino acids: CASSLSDDYNEQFF. DNA of the CDR3: TGTGCCAGCAGTTTATCGGACGACTACAATGAGCAGTTCTTC.

Note on this clonotype: The junction differs from germline at one of its ends, possibly a read error. V gene TRBV20-1 combines with J gene TRBJ2-1, with 15 bases matching TRBD2. The CDR3 is 19 residues long. Germline CDR1 is DFQATT and CDR2 is SNEGSKA (reference sequence). This CDR3 reads CSARDQGLAGGPTYNEPFF. The CDR3, as DNA: TGCAGTGCTAGAGATCAAGGACTAGCGGGAGGGCCGACCTACAATGAGCCGTTCTTC.

There are a few counts of this clonotype. This chain connects TRBV12-3 or TRBV12-4 to TRBJ1-2; the D is unclear. The V end was cut by 2 bases, the J end by 13 bases, with 14 bases between. The CDR3 spans 12 residues. CDR3 nucleotide sequence: TGTGCCAGCAGTTTAAGCCAGACCCCCACCACCTTC. It encodes CASSLSQTPTTF.

The CDR3 loop reads CATRDPSSYEQYF. In DNA, the CDR3 is TGTGCCACCCGGGACCCGAGCTCCTACGAGCAGTACTTC. The genes are TRBV2 and TRBJ2-7; D is perhaps TRBD1 or TRBD2 (5 bases each). Between the trimmed V and J ends, which lost 10 bases and 0 bases, there was a span of 13 bases. CDR3 length: 13 amino acids. The germline V gene encodes CDR1 SNHLY and CDR2 FYNNEI.

The CDR3 here is CASRRTATDTQYF. CDR3 DNA sequence: TGTGCCAGCAGAAGGACAGCCACAGATACGCAGTATTTT. V gene TRBV27 combines with J gene TRBJ2-3; D perhaps matches TRBD1 (6 bases). Germline CDR1 reads MNHEY; CDR2 reads SMNVEV (reference sequence). V lost 6 bases to trimming and J lost 2 bases, with 9 bases between them. The CDR3 consists of 13 residues.

This clonotype was observed a few times. The chain combines TRBV6-2 or TRBV6-3 with TRBJ1-1; D unclear. Trimming stripped 1 base from V and 4 bases from J, with 7 bases between. The CDR3 sequence is 13 residues long. The V gene's germline CDR1 is MNHEY and CDR2 SVGEGT. The CDR3 DNA sequence: TGTGCCAGCAGTTACTTAATACGCACTGAAGCTTTCTTT. It encodes CASSYLIRTEAFF.

This clonotype has more than one count but fewer than ten. The missing conserved phenylalanine or tryptophan at the end of this CDR3 makes a read error likely. The DNA is omitted, as the CDR3 cannot be located on it reliably, and the CDR3 follows TCRdb's listing. V usage is TRBV7-2 and J usage is TRBJ2-7; the table's D call of TRBD1 was not tested on the DNA. Counting both end residues, the CDR3 totals 13 amino acids. Germline V lookup: CDR1 SGHTA, CDR2 FQGNSA. The chain's CDR3 is CASSLADLPTGIQ.

This clonotype was observed many times. This rearrangement joins TRBV5-1 to TRBJ1-6, with 8 bases lining up with TRBD1. Germline V gene data show CDR1 as SGHRS and CDR2 as YFSETQ. V was pared by 4 bases and J by 7 bases, with 10 bases of the junction left unmatched. The CDR3 has 16 amino acids. The CDR3 sequence: CASSPRGRDRNSPLHF. CDR3 nucleotides: TGCGCCAGCAGCCCAAGGGGCCGGGACAGGAATTCACCCCTCCACTTT. The variable domain in full, with the rest retrieved from reference TRBV5-1 and TRBJ1-6, is KAGVTQTPRYLIKTRGQQVTLSCSPISGHRSVSWYQQTPGQGLQFLFEYFSETQRNKGNFPGRFSGRQFSNSRSEMNVSTLELGDSALYLCASSPRGRDRNSPLHFGNGTRLTVT.

This clonotype was seen repeatedly, ten times or more. The rearrangement joins TRBV27 to TRBJ2-1, with TRBD2 matching over 8 bases. This CDR3 has 15 amino acids. The J segment lost 9 bases and the V segment lost 3 bases, leaving 10 bases of the junction unmatched. The germline V gene encodes CDR1 MNHEY and CDR2 SMNVEV (reference sequence). Here the CDR3 DNA reads TGTGCCAGCAGTTTCCGGGGGGGCAAAAGTAGTGAGCAGTTCTTC. The encoded protein is CASSFRGGKSSEQFF.

Many counts were recorded for this clonotype. The chain couples TRBV30 to TRBJ2-1; 7 positions match TRBD2. Germline-derived CDR1 and CDR2 are GTSNPN and SVGIG (reference sequence). This CDR3 is 12 amino acids long. V lost 4 bases, J lost 9 bases, and 6 bases stayed unmatched. The CDR3 sequence: CAWMGGVTEQFF. The CDR3 DNA reads as TGTGCCTGGATGGGGGGGGTGACTGAGCAGTTCTTC.

This clonotype was seen a few times. The chain uses TRBV20-1 and TRBJ2-1, with 8 bases lining up with TRBD2. Germline CDR1 and CDR2: DFQATT and SNEGSKA (reference sequence). J gave up 9 bases and V 2 bases, and 9 bases lay outside the gene matches. CDR3 length equals 14 residues. In DNA form, the CDR3 reads TGCAGTGCTAGAAATGTGGGACTAGGCCTTGAGCAGTTCTTC. Protein: CSARNVGLGLEQFF.

The CDR3 sequence is CASNPRTSGRSSYNEQFF. The CDR3 coding sequence is TGTGCCAGCAACCCCCGGACTAGCGGTAGGAGCTCCTACAATGAGCAGTTCTTC. This sequence joins TRBV21-1 and TRBJ2-1; the tabulated D call, TRBD2, remains unverified against the DNA. TRBV21-1 is marked as a pseudogene. The CDR3 loop spans 18 amino acids.

This clonotype is a singleton in its sample. The junction shows a germline mismatch at one end, possibly a read error. This chain links TRBV6-1 with TRBJ2-4; the D call may be TRBD1 or TRBD2 (6 bases each). CDR1 is MNHNS and CDR2 is SASEGT in the germline V gene. The length of the CDR3 is 16 residues. CDR3 sequence reads: CASSEWDKLAKTIQYF. The CDR3 DNA is TGTGCCAGCAGTGAGTGGGACAAACTAGCCAAAACCATTCAGTACTTC.

In this sample, this clonotype turned up a few times. The CDR3 DNA reads TGCGCCAGCAGCTTGAACGGGCAGGGTAGCACTGAAGCTTTCTTT. It encodes CASSLNGQGSTEAFF. The chain carries TRBV5-1 and TRBJ1-1; D possibly corresponds to TRBD1 (5 bases). The V gene lost 1 base and the J gene lost 4 bases, with 14 bases spanning the gap. CDR3 size: 15 residues. The germline gives CDR1 SGHRS, CDR2 YFSETQ.

This clonotype was detected ten times or more. This chain joins TRBV7-9 and TRBJ1-2; D not resolved. The CDR3 extends over 12 amino acids. Germline-derived CDR1 and CDR2 are SEHNR and FQNEAQ (reference sequence). Trimming left V 7 bases short and J 7 bases short, with 13 bases between. The CDR3 nucleotides are TGTGCCAGCACCTCCGCCGTGGGTGGCTACACCTTC. Protein sequence: CASTSAVGGYTF. Together with reference TRBV7-9 and TRBJ1-2, the CDR3 gives the full variable domain: DTGVSQNPRHKITKRGQNVTFRCDPISEHNRLYWYRQTLGQGPEFLTYFQNEAQLEKSRLLSDRFSAERPKGSFSTLEIQRTEQGDSAMYLCASTSAVGGYTFGSGTRLTVV.

The chain is built from TRBV4-3 and TRBJ2-2; D is undetermined. CDR3 length: 16 residues. Trimming stripped 4 bases from V and 0 bases from J, with 12 bases between. Germline values: CDR1 LGHNA, CDR2 YSLEER. The CDR3 DNA follows: TGCGCCAGCAGCCCTTTCGTACGGGCGAACACCGGGGAGCTGTTTTTT. Translating it yields CASSPFVRANTGELFF.

This sequence joins TRBV2 and TRBJ2-3, with a tentative D call TRBD2 (6 bases). V lost 8 bases and J 2 bases, leaving 14 bases between the germline ends. The CDR3 runs to 14 residues. CDR1 is SNHLY and CDR2 is FYNNEI in the germline V gene. The CDR3 reads CASGFGTFTDTQYF. In DNA form, the CDR3 reads TGTGCCAGCGGTTTTGGGACTTTCACAGATACGCAGTATTTT.

V is TRBV20-1 and J is TRBJ2-7; TRBD2 might be the D (5 bases). This CDR3 has 12 amino acids. V lost 7 bases and J lost 3, with 13 bases in between. Germline lookup yields CDR1 DFQATT and CDR2 SNEGSKA (reference sequence). The CDR3 region is CSVRGSFYEQYF. The CDR3 nucleotides are TGCAGTGTTCGGGGTAGCTTCTACGAGCAGTACTTC.

This clonotype was recorded a few times. The rearrangement links TRBV20-1 to TRBJ1-2, with a weak D call TRBD1 (5 bases). V was pared by 0 bases and J by 7 bases, with 18 bases between. This CDR3 spans 15 amino acids. CDR1 DFQATT and CDR2 SNEGSKA come from the germline V gene (reference sequence). The CDR3 reads CSARDYGRELGGYTF. The CDR3 region has the DNA TGCAGTGCTAGAGATTATGGCAGGGAGTTAGGTGGCTACACCTTC.